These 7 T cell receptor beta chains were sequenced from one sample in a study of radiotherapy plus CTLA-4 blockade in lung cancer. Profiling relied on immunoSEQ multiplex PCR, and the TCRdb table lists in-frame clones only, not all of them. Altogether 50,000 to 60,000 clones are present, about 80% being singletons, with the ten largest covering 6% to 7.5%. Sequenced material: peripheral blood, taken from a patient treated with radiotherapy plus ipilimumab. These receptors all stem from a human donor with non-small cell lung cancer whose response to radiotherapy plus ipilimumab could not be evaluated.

DNA for the CDR3: TGTGCCAGCAGCTTCTGGAGCTCTGGAAACACCATATATTTT. Translated: CASSFWSSGNTIYF. The chain recombines TRBV5-4 with TRBJ1-3, with D hard to call. V lost 2 bases and J 0 bases, leaving 6 bases between the germline ends. The CDR3 consists of 14 residues. Germline V CDR1 and CDR2: SGHNT, YYREEE (reference sequence). The entire variable domain, with the rest obtained from reference TRBV5-4 and TRBJ1-3, is as follows: ETGVTQSPTHLIKTRGQQVTLRCSSQSGHNTVSWYQQALGQGPQFIFQYYREEENGRGNFPPRFSGLQFPNYSSELNVNALELDDSALYLCASSFWSSGNTIYFGEGSWLTVV.

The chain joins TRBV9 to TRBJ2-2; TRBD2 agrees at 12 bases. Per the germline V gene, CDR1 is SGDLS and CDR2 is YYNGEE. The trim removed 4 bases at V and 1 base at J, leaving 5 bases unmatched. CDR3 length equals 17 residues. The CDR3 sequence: CASSLLAGGGNTGELFF. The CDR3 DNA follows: TGTGCCAGCAGCTTACTAGCGGGGGGCGGGAACACCGGGGAGCTGTTTTTT.

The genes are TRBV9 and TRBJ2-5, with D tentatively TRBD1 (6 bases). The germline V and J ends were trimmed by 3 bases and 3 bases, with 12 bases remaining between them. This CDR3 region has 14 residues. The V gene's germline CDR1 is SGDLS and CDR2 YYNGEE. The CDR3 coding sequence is TGTGCCAGCAGCGCCCTACAGGGTAAAGAGACCCAGTACTTC. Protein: CASSALQGKETQYF. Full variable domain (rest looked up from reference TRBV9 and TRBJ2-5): DSGVTQTPKHLITATGQRVTLRCSPRSGDLSVYWYQQSLDQGLQFLIQYYNGEERAKGNILERFSAQQFPDLHSELNLSSLELGDSALYFCASSALQGKETQYFGPGTRLLVL.

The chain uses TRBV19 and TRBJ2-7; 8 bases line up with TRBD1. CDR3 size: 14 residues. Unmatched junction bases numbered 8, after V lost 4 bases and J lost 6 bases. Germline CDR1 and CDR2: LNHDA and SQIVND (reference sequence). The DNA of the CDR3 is TGTGCCAGTAGTAAGAGCAGGGGGCAAGGCGAGCAGTACTTC. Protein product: CASSKSRGQGEQYF.

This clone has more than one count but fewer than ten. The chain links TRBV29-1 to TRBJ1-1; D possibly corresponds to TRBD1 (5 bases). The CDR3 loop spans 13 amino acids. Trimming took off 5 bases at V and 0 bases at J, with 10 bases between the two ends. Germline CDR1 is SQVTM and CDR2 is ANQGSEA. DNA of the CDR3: TGCAGCGTTTGGGAGGGGCTGAACACTGAAGCTTTCTTT. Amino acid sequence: CSVWEGLNTEAFF.

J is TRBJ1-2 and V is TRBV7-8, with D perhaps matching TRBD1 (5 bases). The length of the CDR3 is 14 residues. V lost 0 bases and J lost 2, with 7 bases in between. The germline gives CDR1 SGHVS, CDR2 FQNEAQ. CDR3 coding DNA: TGTGCCAGCAGCTTAGCTGCAGGGAACTATGGCTACACCTTC. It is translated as CASSLAAGNYGYTF.

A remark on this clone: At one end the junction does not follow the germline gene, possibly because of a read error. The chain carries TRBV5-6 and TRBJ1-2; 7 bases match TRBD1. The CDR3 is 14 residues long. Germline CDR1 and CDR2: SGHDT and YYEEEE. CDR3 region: CASSFGQEDYGYTF. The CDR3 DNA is TGTGCCAGCAGCTTTGGACAGGAGGACTACGGCTACACCTTC.